The clone carrying this T cell receptor (beta chain) was recorded once. This record belongs to a study of shared clonotypes between healthy human individuals. Germline lookup yields CDR1 SEHNR and CDR2 FQNEAQ (reference sequence). V shed 4 bases and J 1 base; nucleotides not matched to a gene: 10. The CDR3 runs 18 residues. Measured with immunoSEQ multiplex PCR; TCRdb has only the in-frame clones, and not every one. The data hold roughly 1,100,000 clones, with around 76% observed a single time. The TCR sequence derives from a man younger than 35 in good health. The J gene is TRBJ2-7, the V gene TRBV7-9, with 13 bases fitting TRBD2. The sequenced sample consisted of memory CD4+ T cells sorted from blood. Subset: CD45RA-negative fraction. The CDR3 region is CASSSTSGRAVVSYEQYF. The DNA of the CDR3 is TGTGCCAGCAGCTCAACTAGCGGGAGGGCCGTTGTTTCCTACGAGCAGTACTTC.